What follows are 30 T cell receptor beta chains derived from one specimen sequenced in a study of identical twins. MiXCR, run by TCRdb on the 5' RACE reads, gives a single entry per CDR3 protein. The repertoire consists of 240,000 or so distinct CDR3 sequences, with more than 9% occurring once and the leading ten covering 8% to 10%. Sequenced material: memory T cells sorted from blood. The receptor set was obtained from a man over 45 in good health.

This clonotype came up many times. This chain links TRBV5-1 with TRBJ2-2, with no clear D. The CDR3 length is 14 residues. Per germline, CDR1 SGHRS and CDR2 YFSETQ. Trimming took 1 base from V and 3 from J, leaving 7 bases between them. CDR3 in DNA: TGCGCCAGCAGCTTGTTCGTGGACACCGGGGAGCTGTTTTTT. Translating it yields CASSLFVDTGELFF.

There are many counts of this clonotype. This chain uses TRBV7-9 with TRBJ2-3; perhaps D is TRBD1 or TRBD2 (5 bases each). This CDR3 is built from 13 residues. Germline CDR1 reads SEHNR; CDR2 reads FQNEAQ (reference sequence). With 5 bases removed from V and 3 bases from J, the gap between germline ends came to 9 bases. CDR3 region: CASSRDPTDTQYF. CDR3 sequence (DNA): TGTGCCAGCAGCCGGGACCCGACAGATACGCAGTATTTT.

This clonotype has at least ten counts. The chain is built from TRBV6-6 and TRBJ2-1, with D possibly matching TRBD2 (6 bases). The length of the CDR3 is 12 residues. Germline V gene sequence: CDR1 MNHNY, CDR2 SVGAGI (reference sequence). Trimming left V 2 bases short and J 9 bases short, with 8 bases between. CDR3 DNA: TGTGCCAGCAGTTACGCGGGGTTTGAGCAGTTCTTC. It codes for CASSYAGFEQFF.

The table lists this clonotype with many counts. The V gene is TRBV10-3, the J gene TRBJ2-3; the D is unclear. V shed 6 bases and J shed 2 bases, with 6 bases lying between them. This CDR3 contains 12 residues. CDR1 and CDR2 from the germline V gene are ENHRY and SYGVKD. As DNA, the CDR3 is TGTGCCATCAGACACACCACAGATACGCAGTATTTT. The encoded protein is CAIRHTTDTQYF.

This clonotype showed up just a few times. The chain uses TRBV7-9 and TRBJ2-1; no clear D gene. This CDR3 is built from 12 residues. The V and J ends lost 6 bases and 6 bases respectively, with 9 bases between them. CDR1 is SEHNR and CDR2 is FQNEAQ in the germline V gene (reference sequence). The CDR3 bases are TGTGCCAGCAGAGGGCTGGCCAATGAGCAGTTCTTC. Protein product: CASRGLANEQFF.

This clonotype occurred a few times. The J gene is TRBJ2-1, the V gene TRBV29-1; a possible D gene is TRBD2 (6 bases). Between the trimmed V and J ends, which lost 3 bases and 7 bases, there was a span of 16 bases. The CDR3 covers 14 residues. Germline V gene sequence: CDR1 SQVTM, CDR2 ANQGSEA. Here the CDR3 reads CSVDSRGGRNEQFF. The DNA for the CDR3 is TGCAGCGTTGATTCGCGGGGCGGACGGAATGAGCAGTTCTTC.

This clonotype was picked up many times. The CDR3: CASSQTTDTQYF. In DNA form, the CDR3 reads TGTGCCAGCAGCCAAACCACAGATACGCAGTATTTT. The chain combines TRBV4-2 with TRBJ2-3; unclear D gene. This CDR3 has 12 amino acids. The V gene lost 2 bases and the J gene lost 2 bases, with 2 bases spanning the gap. Germline values: CDR1 LGHNA, CDR2 YNFKEQ.

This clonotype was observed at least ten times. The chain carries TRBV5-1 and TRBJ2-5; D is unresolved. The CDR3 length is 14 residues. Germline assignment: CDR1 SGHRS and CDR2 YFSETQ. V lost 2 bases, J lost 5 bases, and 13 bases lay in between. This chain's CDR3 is CASSFNGPEETQYF. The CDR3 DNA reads TGCGCCAGCAGCTTTAATGGGCCGGAGGAGACCCAGTACTTC.

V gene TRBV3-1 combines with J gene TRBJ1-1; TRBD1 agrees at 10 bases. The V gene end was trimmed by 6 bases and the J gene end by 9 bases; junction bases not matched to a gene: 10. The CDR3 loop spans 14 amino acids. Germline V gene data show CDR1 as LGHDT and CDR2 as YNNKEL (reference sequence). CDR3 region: CASSPTGGVEKAFF. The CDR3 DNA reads TGTGCCAGCAGTCCGACAGGGGGCGTTGAGAAAGCTTTCTTT.

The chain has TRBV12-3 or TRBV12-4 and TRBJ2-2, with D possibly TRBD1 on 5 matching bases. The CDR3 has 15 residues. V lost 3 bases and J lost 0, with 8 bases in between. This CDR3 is CASSFRGANTGELFF. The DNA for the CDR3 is TGTGCCAGCAGTTTTAGGGGCGCGAACACCGGGGAGCTGTTTTTT.

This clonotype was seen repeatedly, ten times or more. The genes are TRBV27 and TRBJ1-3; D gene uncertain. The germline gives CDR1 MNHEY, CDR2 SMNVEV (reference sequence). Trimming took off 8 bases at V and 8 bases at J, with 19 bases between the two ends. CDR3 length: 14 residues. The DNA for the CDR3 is TGTGCCAGCTCCCCTCTGGGCAGCCTTGACACCATATATTTT. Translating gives CASSPLGSLDTIYF.

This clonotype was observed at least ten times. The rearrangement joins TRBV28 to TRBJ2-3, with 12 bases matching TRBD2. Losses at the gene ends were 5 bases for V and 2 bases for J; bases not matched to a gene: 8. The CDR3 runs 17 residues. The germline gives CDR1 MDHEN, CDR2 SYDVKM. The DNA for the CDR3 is TGTGCCAGCAGTCCACGGACTAGCGGGGACCTCACAGATACGCAGTATTTT. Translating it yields CASSPRTSGDLTDTQYF.

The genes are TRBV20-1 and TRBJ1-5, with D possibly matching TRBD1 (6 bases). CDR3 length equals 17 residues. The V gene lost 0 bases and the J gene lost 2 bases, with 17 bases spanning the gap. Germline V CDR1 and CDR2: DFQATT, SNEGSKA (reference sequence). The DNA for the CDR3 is TGCAGTGCTAGAGATCCTTTTCGGGGGCTCGGCAATCAGCCCCAGCATTTT. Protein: CSARDPFRGLGNQPQHF.

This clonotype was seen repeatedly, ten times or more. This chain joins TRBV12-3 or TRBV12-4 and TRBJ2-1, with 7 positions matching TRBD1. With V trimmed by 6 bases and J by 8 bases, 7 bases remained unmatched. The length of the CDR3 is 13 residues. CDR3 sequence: CASSQDRTDEQFF. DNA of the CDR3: TGTGCCAGCAGCCAGGACAGGACGGATGAGCAGTTCTTC.

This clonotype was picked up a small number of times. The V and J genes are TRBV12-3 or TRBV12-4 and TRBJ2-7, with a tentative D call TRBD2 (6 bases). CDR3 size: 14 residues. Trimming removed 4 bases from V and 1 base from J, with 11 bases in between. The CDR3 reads CASSSSAGSYEQYF. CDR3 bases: TGTGCCAGCAGTTCCTCGGCGGGGTCCTACGAGCAGTACTTC.

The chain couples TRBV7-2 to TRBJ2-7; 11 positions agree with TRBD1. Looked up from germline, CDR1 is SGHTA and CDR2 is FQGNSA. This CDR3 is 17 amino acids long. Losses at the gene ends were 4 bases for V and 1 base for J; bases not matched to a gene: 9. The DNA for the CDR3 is TGTGCCAGCAGCTACACCGGGACAGGGGGATCGTCCTACGAGCAGTACTTC. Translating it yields CASSYTGTGGSSYEQYF. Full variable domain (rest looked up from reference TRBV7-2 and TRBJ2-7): GAGVSQSPSNKVTEKGKDVELRCDPISGHTALYWYRQSLGQGLEFLIYFQGNSAPDKSGLPSDRFSAERTGGSVSTLTIQRTQQEDSAVYLCASSYTGTGGSSYEQYFGPGTRLTVT.

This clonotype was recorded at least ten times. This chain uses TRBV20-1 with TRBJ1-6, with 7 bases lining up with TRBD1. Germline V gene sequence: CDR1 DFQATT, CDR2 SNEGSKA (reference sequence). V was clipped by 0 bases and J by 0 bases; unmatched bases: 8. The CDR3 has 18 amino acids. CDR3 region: CSARDLDRDRSYNSPLHF. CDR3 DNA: TGCAGTGCTAGAGACCTAGACAGGGATCGCTCCTATAATTCACCCCTCCACTTT.

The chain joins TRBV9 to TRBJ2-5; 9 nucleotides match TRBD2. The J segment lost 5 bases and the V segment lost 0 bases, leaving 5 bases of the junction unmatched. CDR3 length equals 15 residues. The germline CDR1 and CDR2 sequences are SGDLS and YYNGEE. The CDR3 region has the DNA TGTGCCAGCAGCGTAGTAGCGGGAGAAGGGGAGACCCAGTACTTC. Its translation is CASSVVAGEGETQYF.

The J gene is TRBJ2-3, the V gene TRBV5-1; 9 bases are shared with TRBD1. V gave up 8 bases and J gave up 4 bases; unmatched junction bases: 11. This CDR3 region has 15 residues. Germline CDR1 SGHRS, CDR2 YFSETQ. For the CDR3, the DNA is TGCGCCAGGGGACAGGGAGGGAGAGATTCAGATACGCAGTATTTT. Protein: CARGQGGRDSDTQYF.

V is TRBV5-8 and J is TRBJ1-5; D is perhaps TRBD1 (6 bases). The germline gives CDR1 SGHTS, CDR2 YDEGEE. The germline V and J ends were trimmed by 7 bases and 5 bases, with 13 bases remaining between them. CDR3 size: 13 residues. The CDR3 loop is CASGTFPYQPQHF. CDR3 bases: TGTGCCAGCGGGACATTTCCTTATCAGCCCCAGCATTTT.

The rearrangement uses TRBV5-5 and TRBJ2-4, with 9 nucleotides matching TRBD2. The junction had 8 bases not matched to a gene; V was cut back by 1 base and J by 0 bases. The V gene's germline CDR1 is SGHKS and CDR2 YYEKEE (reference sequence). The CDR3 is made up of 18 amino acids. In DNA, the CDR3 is TGTGCCAGCAGCTTGATCTCTAGCGGGAAACTAGCCAAAAACATTCAGTACTTC. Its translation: CASSLISSGKLAKNIQYF.

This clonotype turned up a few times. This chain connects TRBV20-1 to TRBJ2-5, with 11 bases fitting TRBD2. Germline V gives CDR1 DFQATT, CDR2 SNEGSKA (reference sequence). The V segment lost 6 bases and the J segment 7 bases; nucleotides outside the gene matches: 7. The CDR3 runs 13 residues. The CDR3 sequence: CSAQGLAGRTQYF. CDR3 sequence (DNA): TGCAGTGCCCAAGGACTAGCGGGCAGGACCCAGTACTTC.

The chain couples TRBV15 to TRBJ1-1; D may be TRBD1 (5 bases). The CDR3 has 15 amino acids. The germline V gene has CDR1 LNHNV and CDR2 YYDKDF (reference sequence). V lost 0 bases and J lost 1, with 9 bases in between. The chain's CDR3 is CATSRDYGGNTEAFF. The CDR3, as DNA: TGTGCCACCAGCAGAGATTATGGGGGGAACACTGAAGCTTTCTTT.

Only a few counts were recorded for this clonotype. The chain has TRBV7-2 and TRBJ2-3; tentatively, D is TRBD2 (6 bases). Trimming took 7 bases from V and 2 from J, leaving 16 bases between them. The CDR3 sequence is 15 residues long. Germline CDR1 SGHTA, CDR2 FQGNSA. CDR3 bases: TGTGCCAGCACCCCAAGCGGGCTCTACACAGATACGCAGTATTTT. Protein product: CASTPSGLYTDTQYF.

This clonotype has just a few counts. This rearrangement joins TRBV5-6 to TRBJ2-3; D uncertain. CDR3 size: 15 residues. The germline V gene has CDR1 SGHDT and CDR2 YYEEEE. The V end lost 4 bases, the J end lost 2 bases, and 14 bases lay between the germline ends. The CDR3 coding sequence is TGTGCCAGCAGCCGGGTAAAGGCGGCCACAGATACGCAGTATTTT. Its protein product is CASSRVKAATDTQYF.

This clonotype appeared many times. CDR3 amino acids: CATSDPGLAGHNEQFF. The CDR3 DNA is TGTGCCACCAGTGACCCCGGACTAGCGGGGCACAATGAGCAGTTCTTC. The chain links TRBV24-1 to TRBJ2-1, with TRBD2 matching over 12 bases. The germline CDR1 and CDR2 sequences are KGHDR and SFDVKD. V shed 4 bases and J 5 bases; nucleotides not matched to a gene: 5. The CDR3 extends over 16 amino acids.

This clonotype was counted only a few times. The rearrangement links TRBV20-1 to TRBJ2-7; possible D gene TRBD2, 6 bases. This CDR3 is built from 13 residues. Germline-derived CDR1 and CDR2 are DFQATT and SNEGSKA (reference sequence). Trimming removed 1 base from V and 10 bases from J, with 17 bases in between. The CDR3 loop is CSARGPLVAAQYF. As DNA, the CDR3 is TGCAGTGCTAGAGGACCACTCGTAGCGGCTCAGTACTTC.

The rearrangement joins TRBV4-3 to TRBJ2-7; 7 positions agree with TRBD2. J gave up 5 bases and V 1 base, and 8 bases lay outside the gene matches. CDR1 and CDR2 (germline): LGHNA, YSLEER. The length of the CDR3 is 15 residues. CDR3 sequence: CASSQASGVSHEQYF. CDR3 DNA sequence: TGCGCCAGCAGCCAAGCTAGCGGCGTCAGCCACGAGCAGTACTTC.

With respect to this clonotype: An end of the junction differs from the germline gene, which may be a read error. CDR3 DNA sequence: TGTGCCAGCAGCCCTTACAGGGGTCCTACCTACGATGAGCAGTTCTTC. Residues: CASSPYRGPTYDEQFF. The chain employs TRBV9 and TRBJ2-1, with 7 bases fitting TRBD1. Germline loops: CDR1 SGDLS, CDR2 YYNGEE. The CDR3 consists of 16 residues.

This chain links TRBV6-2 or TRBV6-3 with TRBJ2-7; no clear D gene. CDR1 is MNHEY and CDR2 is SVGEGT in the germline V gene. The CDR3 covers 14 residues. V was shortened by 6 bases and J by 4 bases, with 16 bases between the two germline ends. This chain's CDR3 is CASRYSSLRYEQYF. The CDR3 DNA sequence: TGTGCCAGCAGATACAGCTCCCTTAGGTACGAGCAGTACTTC.